A single T cell receptor beta chain is shown here with its context. This sample is drawn from a study of blood T cell repertoires in COVID-19. At the level of the study: Samples representing acute and convalescent COVID-19 were sourced from the United States, Italy and Spain.

Sequencing used immunoSEQ multiplex PCR; TCRdb keeps in-frame clones, though not all of them. The sample consists of 250,000 to 300,000 clones, 87% of them appearing once. The CDR3 has 13 amino acids. The sample consisted of peripheral blood. The rearrangement joins TRBV21-1 to TRBJ1-2; TRBD1, the table's D call, lacks a check against the DNA. TRBV21-1 is a known pseudogene. The clonotype comes from a woman in her thirties or forties who had recovered from COVID-19. This CDR3 reads CASSPGQDYGYTF. The CDR3 coding sequence is TGTGCCAGCAGCCCGGGACAGGACTATGGCTACACCTTC.